This T cell receptor beta chain was retrieved from a study of blood T cells in healthy people across ages (dated by TCRdb to between 2015 and 2016). About the investigation overall: In model experiments, roughly one uniquely barcoded TCR beta cDNA molecule per two T cells was captured by template switching. To track age-related changes in TCR beta repertoire diversity, the study relied on deep sequencing normalized with unique cDNA molecular identifiers. The donors were divided into four age groups: young (average around 15 years), middle-aged (approximately 39), aged (about 61) and long-lived (more than 75). To avoid experimental bias, donors of different ages were distributed randomly across sequencing lanes. For two donors (one aged 18 to 29 and one aged 80 or older), the study analyzed two additional independent replicas of 1 million unique cDNA reads from the same blood draw.

General study outcomes and caveats: Donor CMV infection status was unknown, potentially confounding age-related changes in expanded clonotypes. Total diversity estimates from one million sequenced T cells were considered lower bounds and underestimates. Compared with the aged group, the long-lived group had more naive CD4+ T cells, fewer expanded clones and increased TCR diversity, a pattern suggesting age selection. As age increased, observed TCR beta diversity per million T cells dropped in a roughly linear way, and a significant reduction was already evident by age 40. Bulk unsorted PBMC profiling prevented conclusive comparison of naive and antigen-experienced compartments. A strong correlation was found between observed TCR beta diversity and the percentage of naive T cells measured by flow cytometry.

Libraries were built with 5' RACE. These reads were obtained on an Illumina HiSeq 2500. A second PCR of roughly 7 to 11 cycles was performed with a sample-barcoded 5' primer and a J-beta primer mix. A template-switch 5' adaptor carrying 12 random nucleotides introduced a unique molecular identifier onto each TCR beta cDNA molecule. Each sample yielded at least 3 million CDR3-containing paired-end reads. The Mint cDNA synthesis kit, primed by a TRBC-specific oligonucleotide, was used to synthesize first-strand cDNA from all RNA. All cDNA was treated with uracil-DNA glycosylase and then went through a first 18-cycle PCR with the universal primers M1SS and BC2_uni_R. In the authors' own workflow: For normalization, 1 million high-quality reads, each with a distinct molecular identifier, were randomly selected from each sample. Reads sharing molecular identifiers were discarded rather than binned into consensus sequences. MiTCR, with a Q25 quality threshold and the strictest error-elimination algorithm, was used for CDR3 identification, clonotype clustering and error correction. Lower-bound total TCR beta diversity was estimated with a nonparametric unseen species model using Euler transformation. Clones were called with MiXCR by TCRdb after fastp trimmed the public reads at Q25, and only in-frame beta chains were retained. Rows are unified per CDR3 protein, each entry keeping the most common DNA and genes. TCRdb's processing, not the authors', yielded these V and J calls. Within this sample are about 1.5 million distinct CDR3 sequences, with 42% of them counted one time only. Approximately 7.9% of the sample belongs to the ten largest clones.

Regarding this clonotype: The target of this receptor is not known. No base quality values were provided; no much bigger clone lies one nucleotide off.

V was cut back by 6 bases and J by 1 base, leaving a gap of 13 bases between them. Sequences SGHNT (CDR1) and YYREEE (CDR2) are obtained from the germline V gene (reference sequence). The CDR3, from cysteine to phenylalanine, totals 14 residues. Only the CDR3 DNA is retained, 42 bases long and in frame from the first base. Donors were 35 to 40 systemically healthy Caucasian individuals from Russia aged roughly 6 to 90 years. Each donor gave 8 to 10 milliliters of peripheral blood, drawn into EDTA-treated Vacutainer tubes. Ficoll-Paque density-gradient centrifugation was used to isolate PBMCs, with at least 6.5 million per sample. Trizol reagent was used to extract total RNA from PBMCs, with at least 6 micrograms per sample. Naive CD45RAhigh/CD27high T cell percentages were measured by flow cytometry on a PBMC aliquot from every donor.

This clonotype originated in a woman aged 18-35 years in good health. The chain joins TRBV5-4 to TRBJ2-5; the D gene is perhaps TRBD2, on 5 matching bases. Sequencing was done on a sample of blood. This receptor carries the CDR3 CASTSPGTQETQYF. The DNA sequence is as follows: TGTGCCAGCACCTCCCCGGGAACCCAAGAGACCCAGTACTTC.